This TCR beta chain derives from a study of shared clonotypes between healthy human individuals. Profiled with immunoSEQ multiplex PCR; TCRdb holds only in-frame clones, not every one. The profile covers 2.5 million or so clones, with roughly 92% appearing a single time and about 0.13% taken by the ten largest. Germline CDR1 is SQVTM and CDR2 is ANQGSEA. CDR3 length: 16 amino acids. J gave up 5 bases and V 6 bases, and 17 bases lay outside the gene matches. This TCR was recovered from a man aged 18 to 29 in good health. The sequencing sample was made of naive CD4+ T cells sorted from blood. Specified subset: CD45RA+ positively selected. This rearrangement joins TRBV29-1 to TRBJ2-7; 9 bases are shared with TRBD1. The CDR3 coding sequence is TGCAGCGTCGGTATGCTACCGGGACAGGGCATCAACGAGCAGTACTTC. This translates into CSVGMLPGQGINEQYF.